This record concerns one TCR beta chain sequence. This table comes from immunoSEQ multiplex PCR, and its TCRdb copy is limited to in-frame clones, with some not included. The sample has about 690,000 clones; 90% are singletons. Germline V lookup: CDR1 LNHNV, CDR2 YYDKDF (reference sequence). The CDR3 extends over 14 amino acids. V was clipped by 0 bases and J by 12 bases, with 17 bases between them. The data were taken from a study of shared clonotypes between healthy human individuals. The receptor comes from a man aged 18 to 29 in good health. Some clones in this sample may be carry-over from other donors' samples. This chain uses TRBV15 with TRBJ1-1; D is perhaps TRBD1 (5 bases). The source material was memory CD8+ T cells from PBMCs. Subset indicated: CD45RO+ cells pooled with CCR7-negative TemRA cells. CDR3 sequence reads: CATSRDSRAPITFF. The CDR3 DNA reads TGTGCCACCAGCAGAGATAGCAGGGCCCCGATAACTTTCTTT.